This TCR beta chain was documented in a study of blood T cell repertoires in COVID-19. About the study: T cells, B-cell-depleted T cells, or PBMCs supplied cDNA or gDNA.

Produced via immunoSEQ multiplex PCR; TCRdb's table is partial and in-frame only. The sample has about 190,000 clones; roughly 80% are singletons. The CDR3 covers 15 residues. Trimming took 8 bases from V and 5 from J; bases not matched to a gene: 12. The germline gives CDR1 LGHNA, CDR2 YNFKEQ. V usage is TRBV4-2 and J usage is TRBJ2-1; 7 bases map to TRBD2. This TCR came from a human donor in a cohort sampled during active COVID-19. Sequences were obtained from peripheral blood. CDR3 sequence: CASGSPWDYNNEQFF. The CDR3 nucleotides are TGTGCCAGCGGGAGCCCATGGGACTACAACAATGAGCAGTTCTTC.